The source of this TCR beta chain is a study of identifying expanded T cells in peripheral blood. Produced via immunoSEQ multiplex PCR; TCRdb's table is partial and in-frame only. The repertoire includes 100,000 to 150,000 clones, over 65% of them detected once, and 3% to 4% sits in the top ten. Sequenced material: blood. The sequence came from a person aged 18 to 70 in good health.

CDR3 sequence (DNA): TGTGCCAGTAGTATGGCGGGGGACACTGAAGCTTTCTTT. Translating gives CASSMAGDTEAFF. This chain joins TRBV19 and TRBJ1-1, with a tentative D call TRBD1 (5 bases). CDR1 is LNHDA and CDR2 is SQIVND in the germline V gene (reference sequence). This CDR3 has 13 amino acids. V lost 3 bases and J 3 bases, leaving 8 bases between the germline ends.